Sequencing of this T cell receptor (beta chain) was carried out in a study of blood T cell repertoires in COVID-19. Overall study: COVID-19 samples collected from the United States, Italy and Spain covered acute and convalescent phases. Sample material is recorded as cDNA or gDNA derived from T cells, B-cell-depleted T cells, or PBMCs.

Profiling relied on immunoSEQ multiplex PCR, and the TCRdb table lists in-frame clones only, not all of them. The top ten hold approximately 10% of the sample, which has about 160,000 clones, about four fifths seen once. This CDR3 spans 18 amino acids. J gave up 1 base and V 0 bases, and 7 bases lay outside the gene matches. Germline V lookup: CDR1 MRHNA, CDR2 SNTAGT. The sequence was obtained from a man in his fifties or sixties with active or convalescent COVID-19. The J gene is TRBJ2-1, the V gene TRBV6-4; 9 bases fit TRBD1. Sequencing used peripheral blood. The CDR3 loop is CASSDSMVGTGSYNEQFF. DNA of the CDR3: TGTGCCAGCAGTGACTCGATGGTTGGGACAGGGTCCTACAATGAGCAGTTCTTC.